These 8 T cell receptor beta chains share one sample of origin, sequenced in a study of cytomegalovirus exposure and HLA in healthy donors. PCR used 60 Vbeta primers and 13 Jbeta primers. Measured with immunoSEQ multiplex PCR; TCRdb has only the in-frame clones, and not every one. The table records around 200,000 clones, approximately 79% of them present only once. The sequencing sample was made of PBMCs. The source of these receptors is a young man in good health and CMV-seronegative.

The chain has TRBV5-1 and TRBJ2-7, with TRBD1 matching 7 bases. Germline loops: CDR1 SGHRS, CDR2 YFSETQ. V lost 1 base and J lost 4; bases outside the gene matches: 8. The CDR3 contains 15 residues. The CDR3 DNA reads TGCGCCAGCAGCTTGTTGGGGACAGTGGAGTACGAGCAGTACTTC. Its translation is CASSLLGTVEYEQYF.

This clone has more than one count but fewer than ten. The gene calls are TRBV27 and TRBJ1-5; a possible D gene is TRBD1 (5 bases). V was clipped by 2 bases and J by 0 bases, with 17 bases between them. This CDR3 region has 18 residues. Germline V CDR1 and CDR2: MNHEY, SMNVEV (reference sequence). This CDR3 reads CASSLKGGAVPSNQPQHF. CDR3 bases: TGTGCCAGCAGTTTAAAGGGCGGGGCGGTCCCTAGCAATCAGCCCCAGCATTTT.

With regard to this clone: Other DNA sequences in the same sample also yield this CDR3. For the CDR3, the DNA is TGTGCCAGCAGTTTATCGACGGGGGCCTACGAGCAGTACTTC. Amino acid sequence: CASSLSTGAYEQYF. The chain carries TRBV27 and TRBJ2-7; the D gene is possibly TRBD2 (6 bases). Germline assignment: CDR1 MNHEY and CDR2 SMNVEV (reference sequence). Trimming cost V 0 bases and J 2 bases, with 8 bases left between them. The CDR3 totals 14 residues.

V usage is TRBV11-3 and J usage is TRBJ2-7, with TRBD1 identical over 7 bases. The CDR3 loop spans 13 amino acids. CDR1 SGHNT and CDR2 YENEEA come from the germline V gene. The V and J ends lost 8 bases and 3 bases, in that order; junction bases with no gene match: 7. CDR3 DNA: TGTGCCAGCTCGGACAGGAGAGACTACGAGCAGTACTTC. It codes for CASSDRRDYEQYF. The whole variable domain, filled in from reference TRBV11-3 and TRBJ2-7, reads EAGVVQSPRYKIIEKKQPVAFWCNPISGHNTLYWYLQNLGQGPELLIRYENEEAVDDSQLPKDRFSAERLKGVDSTLKIQPAELGDSAVYLCASSDRRDYEQYFGPGTRLTVT.

The rearrangement joins TRBV30 to TRBJ2-1, with 12 bases identical to TRBD2. This CDR3 region has 16 residues. V lost 0 bases and J lost 4; bases outside the gene matches: 4. The germline CDR1 and CDR2 sequences are GTSNPN and SVGIG (reference sequence). The DNA of the CDR3 is TGTGCCTGGAGTGTACAACTAGCGGGGGGTTACAATGAGCAGTTCTTC. Amino acids: CAWSVQLAGGYNEQFF.

Worth noting for this clone: Mismatch with germline at one junction end may stem from a read error. The chain has TRBV7-9 and TRBJ2-7; D ambiguous. The CDR3 covers 12 residues. The germline gives CDR1 SEHNR, CDR2 FQNEAQ (reference sequence). The CDR3 sequence: CSSSLNTYEQYF. The DNA of the CDR3 is TGTTCCAGCAGCTTAAATACCTACGAGCAGTACTTC.

The chain recombines TRBV27 with TRBJ2-7, with TRBD1 matching 10 bases. Germline CDR1 reads MNHEY; CDR2 reads SMNVEV (reference sequence). V trimming: 10 bases; J trimming: 1 base; junction bases outside the gene matches: 7. This CDR3 has 14 amino acids. The CDR3 reads CATWGTGASYEQYF. CDR3 sequence (DNA): TGTGCCACCTGGGGGACAGGGGCTTCCTACGAGCAGTACTTC.

This clone was detected a few times. V usage is TRBV5-1 and J usage is TRBJ2-7; the match to TRBD1 covers 8 bases. The CDR3 covers 13 residues. Germline assignment: CDR1 SGHRS and CDR2 YFSETQ. Trimming took 6 bases from V and 9 from J; bases not matched to a gene: 11. This CDR3 reads CASTPQGECPQYF. The CDR3 DNA follows: TGCGCCAGCACGCCACAGGGGGAGTGTCCGCAGTACTTC.